The 2 T cell receptor beta chains in this list originate from one sample, sequenced in a study of blood T cell repertoires in COVID-19. Assay used: immunoSEQ multiplex PCR; TCRdb lists only in-frame clones, some missing. The repertoire holds some 14,000 clones, with roughly four fifths as singletons. Sequencing was performed on peripheral blood. These receptors all stem from a woman aged 55-70 years with acute or convalescent COVID-19.

The chain links TRBV3-1 (or the pseudogene TRBV3-2) to TRBJ2-5, with 10 positions matching TRBD2. Per germline, CDR1 LGHDT and CDR2 YNNKEL (reference sequence). V shed 0 bases, J shed 3 bases, and the junction held 4 bases outside the gene matches. This CDR3 contains 16 residues. CDR3 region: CASSQDKRGGEETQYF. CDR3 DNA sequence: TGTGCCAGCAGCCAAGATAAGCGGGGGGGCGAAGAGACCCAGTACTTC.

This clone came up a few times. This chain connects TRBV5-6 to TRBJ1-1; D is possibly TRBD1 (5 bases). This CDR3 contains 14 residues. V dropped 0 bases and J dropped 3 bases, with 9 bases sitting between them. From germline, CDR1 is SGHDT and CDR2 YYEEEE. The CDR3 DNA is TGTGCCAGCAGCTTGGGACAGATGTACACTGAAGCTTTCTTT. Translation: CASSLGQMYTEAFF.